This is a list of T cell receptor beta chains from one sample in a study of beta chain features in type 1 diabetes. Profiled with immunoSEQ multiplex PCR; TCRdb holds only in-frame clones, not every one. Counted here are 450,000 to 600,000 clones, approximately 30% occurring once; the ten biggest clones make up around 0.065%. Sequenced input: naive CD4+ T cells from blood. The receptors here all came from a man between 18 and 29 years old in good health. Each CDR3 is given with its conserved first and last residue. A D gene is named only where the DNA matches it firmly. Some rows mark clone size as missing; the rest say once, few, many or name a class of expanded clone.

j_call	cdr3_length	v_call	d_call	clone_size	cdr3_aa	cdr3_nt
TRBJ2-7	13	TRBV18	NA	few	CASSEIGGSEQYF	TGTGCCAGCTCGGAGATCGGGGGATCCGAGCAGTACTTC
TRBJ2-7	14	TRBV9	NA	few	CASSVVPGWNEQYF	TGTGCCAGCAGCGTAGTACCAGGTTGGAACGAGCAGTACTTC
TRBJ2-7	13	TRBV28	NA	once	CASSYLLRHEQYF	TGTGCCAGCAGTTATCTCCTGAGGCACGAGCAGTACTTC
TRBJ2-4	12	TRBV19	NA	NA	CASSPSGNIQYF	TGTGCCAGTAGCCCGTCGGGAAACATTCAGTACTTC
TRBJ2-1	12	TRBV5-1	NA	few	CASSLISTEQFF	TGCGCCAGCAGCTTGATCAGTACTGAGCAGTTCTTC
TRBJ1-2	13	TRBV15	TRBD1	NA	CATQTGEGYGYTF	TGTGCCACACAGACAGGGGAGGGCTATGGCTACACCTTC
TRBJ1-2	11	TRBV20-1	NA	few	CSAAGAYGYTF	TGCAGTGCAGCAGGGGCGTACGGCTACACCTTC
TRBJ2-6	17	TRBV18	NA	NA	CASPGPVLHSGANVLTF	TGTGCCAGCCCGGGGCCGGTACTCCATTCTGGGGCCAACGTCCTGACTTTC
TRBJ1-2	14	TRBV29-1	NA	few	CSVGTLSANYGYTF	TGCAGCGTTGGGACGCTCTCAGCTAACTATGGCTACACCTTC
TRBJ2-5	13	TRBV11-2	NA	NA	CASSSLGLETQYF	TGTGCCAGCAGCTCGTTAGGGCTGGAGACCCAGTACTTC
TRBJ1-2	14	TRBV4-2	NA	NA	CASSQAIVNYGYTF	TGTGCCAGCAGCCAAGCCATAGTTAACTATGGCTACACCTTC
TRBJ2-7	13	TRBV18	NA	NA	CASSPSASSEQYF	TGTGCCAGCTCACCATCGGCTAGCTCAGAGCAGTACTTC
TRBJ2-5	14	TRBV9	NA	NA	CASSVGTRPETQYF	TGTGCCAGCAGCGTAGGGACAAGGCCGGAGACCCAGTACTTC
TRBJ2-7	17	TRBV7-9	NA	once	CASSLVGAGTSVYEQYF	TGTGCCAGCAGCTTAGTAGGGGCCGGGACTTCTGTTTACGAGCAGTACTTC
TRBJ2-1	16	TRBV11-2	TRBD2	few	CASSLEGLAGVGEQFF	TGTGCCAGCAGCTTAGAAGGACTAGCGGGAGTCGGTGAGCAGTTCTTC